This T cell receptor beta chain was sequenced in a study of T-cell reconstitution after alpha-beta-depleted transplantation in children. Findings and caveats of the study: In patients about two months after transplant, alpha-beta T cells reportedly arose from several hundred expanded graft clones. Certain patients had high TCRbeta diversity at day 60, and it came from recipient T cells and thymic progenitors that survived.

Researchers prepared the TCRbeta library using unique molecular identifiers, the study reports. From the PCR reads, TCRdb called clonotypes with MiXCR, one entry per CDR3 protein. The sample holds roughly 570,000 distinct CDR3 sequences, over 25% seen once. The table lists this clonotype with a few counts. What it binds is not known. Trimming stripped 2 bases from V and 4 bases from J, with 8 bases between. There are 13 residues in the CDR3. Germline V gene sequence: CDR1 MNHEY, CDR2 SMNVEV (reference sequence). The sequences come from PBMCs, collected before TCRalphabeta/CD19-depleted stem cell transplant. This sequence was found in a boy under three years old with Wiskott-Aldrich syndrome, due to receive a stem cell transplant. The chain links TRBV27 to TRBJ1-2; maybe TRBD1 (5 bases). In DNA, the CDR3 is TGTGCCAGCAGTTTACGGGGGGTCTATGGCTACACCTTC. As protein: CASSLRGVYGYTF.